The 31 T cell receptor beta chains listed next were all sequenced from one sample in a study of response to subunit inactivated influenza vaccine. TCRdb processed the RT-PCR reads anew with MiXCR; each CDR3 protein has one entry. This table has about 620,000 distinct CDR3 sequences, around 11% appearing once. The same data also contributed to another study, on T cells expressing NK-cell markers. That source notes: Making the TCR beta cDNA relied on 5'RACE template switching with UMIs.

The sequences come from PBMCs from blood, collected on the day of vaccination. The receptors were sampled from a man between 50 and 59 years old who received an inactivated influenza vaccine.

This clonotype was seen more than once but under ten times. V gene TRBV5-5 combines with J gene TRBJ1-2; unclear D gene. The CDR3 has 12 amino acids. The germline V and J ends were trimmed by 4 bases and 10 bases, with 14 bases remaining between them. CDR1 and CDR2 (germline): SGHKS, YYEKEE (reference sequence). CDR3 DNA sequence: TGTGCCAGCAGCAATACTAAGTCTAACTACACCTTC. Translated, it gives CASSNTKSNYTF.

The chain's CDR3 is CASSLALGTGQETQYF. CDR3 coding DNA: TGCGCCAGCAGCTTGGCACTCGGGACAGGGCAAGAGACCCAGTACTTC. The chain couples TRBV5-1 to TRBJ2-5, with 9 positions matching TRBD1. Trimming at V came to 0 bases and at J to 2 bases, leaving 5 bases not matched to a gene. Germline values: CDR1 SGHRS, CDR2 YFSETQ. The CDR3 is 16 residues long.

The chain uses TRBV20-1 and TRBJ2-1; the match to TRBD1 covers 7 bases. The germline V gene has CDR1 DFQATT and CDR2 SNEGSKA (reference sequence). V shed 3 bases, J shed 0 bases, and the junction held 8 bases outside the gene matches. The CDR3 spans 16 residues. In nucleotides, the CDR3 is TGCAGTGCTAGCAATAGGGACAGCAGCTCCTACAATGAGCAGTTCTTC. Translated, it gives CSASNRDSSSYNEQFF.

This chain uses TRBV7-2 with TRBJ2-5; no firm D call. The CDR3 is made up of 13 amino acids. V was shortened by 5 bases and J by 5 bases, with 12 bases between the two germline ends. Germline lookup yields CDR1 SGHTA and CDR2 FQGNSA. The CDR3 bases are TGTGCCAGCAGCATGGTGGGTCAGGAGACCCAGTACTTC. Translating it yields CASSMVGQETQYF.

This clonotype was seen a few times. The V call is TRBV6-2 or TRBV6-3, the J call TRBJ2-7; D perhaps matches TRBD1 (6 bases). The V and J ends lost 6 bases and 4 bases respectively, with 22 bases between them. The CDR3 contains 16 residues. Germline CDR1 reads MNHEY; CDR2 reads SVGEGT. In nucleotides, the CDR3 is TGTGCCAGCAGCGATTGGGGGCAAATTATCGGGTACGAGCAGTACTTC. Translation: CASSDWGQIIGYEQYF.

This clonotype has at least ten counts. The genes are TRBV18 and TRBJ2-4; D is undetermined. This CDR3 region has 16 residues. V was pared by 5 bases and J by 2 bases, with 16 bases between. CDR1 and CDR2 from the germline V gene are KGHSH and LQKENI. The CDR3 nucleotides read TGTGCCAGCTCAACCCCAGGCTTCGGAACCAAAAACATTCAGTACTTC. It translates to CASSTPGFGTKNIQYF.

With respect to this clonotype: A much larger clone lies one base from this, so it may be a read error. The final CDR3 position lacks the conserved phenylalanine or tryptophan, pointing to a likely read error. This chain links TRBV7-2 with TRBJ2-5; TRBD2 agrees at 9 bases. The CDR3 is made up of 15 amino acids. In germline, CDR1 is SGHTA, CDR2 FQGNSA. J gave up 5 bases and V 4 bases, and 8 bases lay outside the gene matches. Here the CDR3 reads CASSYSAGGYETQYY. The CDR3 DNA reads as TGTGCCAGCAGCTACAGCGCGGGGGGGTACGAGACCCAGTACTAC.

The chain links TRBV6-2 or TRBV6-3 to TRBJ2-5; D uncertain. The CDR3 has 17 residues. V lost 0 bases and J lost 0, with 14 bases in between. Germline V lookup: CDR1 MNHEY, CDR2 SVGEGT. The CDR3 region is CASSYSILQRYQETQYF. The CDR3 coding sequence is TGTGCCAGCAGTTACTCGATATTGCAGAGATACCAAGAGACCCAGTACTTC.

This clonotype has at least ten counts. The V gene is TRBV6-2 or TRBV6-3, the J gene TRBJ2-5; D gene unclear. Trimming stripped 5 bases from V and 4 bases from J, with 5 bases between. CDR3 length: 11 residues. From germline, CDR1 is MNHEY and CDR2 SVGEGT. CDR3 region: CASSPLETQYF. The CDR3 DNA sequence: TGTGCCAGCAGTCCTCTAGAGACCCAGTACTTC.

The chain uses TRBV6-2 or TRBV6-3 and TRBJ1-2; no firm D call. V lost 6 bases and J 3 bases, leaving 11 bases between the germline ends. Germline CDR1 MNHEY, CDR2 SVGEGT. The CDR3 is made up of 13 amino acids. DNA of the CDR3: TGTGCCAGCAGCGAGCAGGCAGACTATGGCTACACCTTC. Encoded protein: CASSEQADYGYTF.

This clonotype was picked up a small number of times. This rearrangement joins TRBV7-3 to TRBJ2-1, with TRBD2 matching 7 bases. After removal of 4 bases from V and 8 bases from J, the junction contained 5 bases not matched to a gene. Germline CDR1 is SGHTA and CDR2 is FQGTGA. This CDR3 is 13 amino acids long. The CDR3 nucleotides read TGTGCCAGCAGCTCGGGGAGGGGCGATGAGCAGTTCTTC. Amino acids: CASSSGRGDEQFF. Looking up the rest from reference TRBV7-3 and TRBJ2-1 gives the full variable domain: GAGVSQTPSNKVTEKGKYVELRCDPISGHTALYWYRQSLGQGPEFLIYFQGTGAADDSGLPNDRFFAVRPEGSVSTLKIQRTERGDSAVYLCASSSGRGDEQFFGPGTRLTVL.

V and J are TRBV9 and TRBJ2-1; D gene ambiguous. The CDR3 runs to 12 residues. V dropped 4 bases and J dropped 7 bases, with 9 bases sitting between them. The germline gives CDR1 SGDLS, CDR2 YYNGEE. CDR3 bases: TGTGCCAGCAGCCCGCCAGTGAATGAGCAGTTCTTC. Translating it yields CASSPPVNEQFF.

This clonotype was seen only a few times. V gene TRBV29-1 combines with J gene TRBJ2-2; tentatively, D is TRBD1 (6 bases). V shed 7 bases and J shed 5 bases, with 14 bases lying between them. CDR1 and CDR2 from the germline V gene are SQVTM and ANQGSEA. The CDR3 extends over 13 amino acids. The CDR3 region is CSAWQGRTGELFF. In DNA, the CDR3 is TGCAGCGCTTGGCAGGGGCGGACCGGGGAGCTGTTTTTT.

This chain connects TRBV20-1 to TRBJ1-5; D is uncertain. The germline V and J ends were trimmed by 6 bases and 1 base, with 13 bases remaining between them. CDR1 DFQATT and CDR2 SNEGSKA come from the germline V gene (reference sequence). This CDR3 is built from 14 residues. In DNA, the CDR3 is TGCAGTGCCGGCCTGGGCCGGAGCAATCAGCCCCAGCATTTT. This gives the protein CSAGLGRSNQPQHF.

J is TRBJ2-3 and V is TRBV14; D is perhaps TRBD1 (5 bases). V was cut by 4 bases and J by 4 bases, with 15 bases left in between. The CDR3 runs 15 residues. From germline, CDR1 is SGHDN and CDR2 FVKESK. CDR3 protein: CASSPTTARADTQYF. CDR3 nucleotide sequence: TGTGCCAGCAGCCCTACGACAGCTAGGGCAGATACGCAGTATTTT.

The CDR3 nucleotides read TGCGCCAGCAGCTTAACTAGCGGGGGATTCGAGCAGTACTTC. This gives the protein CASSLTSGGFEQYF. The rearrangement joins TRBV5-1 to TRBJ2-7, with 11 bases identical to TRBD2. The V segment lost 2 bases and the J segment 6 bases; nucleotides outside the gene matches: 4. Germline V gives CDR1 SGHRS, CDR2 YFSETQ. This CDR3 is built from 14 residues.

This chain joins TRBV29-1 and TRBJ1-2; D gene ambiguous. Trimming took 0 bases from V and 0 from J, leaving 8 bases between them. This CDR3 is 14 amino acids long. The germline V gene encodes CDR1 SQVTM and CDR2 ANQGSEA. CDR3 coding DNA: TGCAGCGTTGAAGACCACGATGCTAACTATGGCTACACCTTC. The encoded protein is CSVEDHDANYGYTF.

The chain combines TRBV5-1 with TRBJ1-5; TRBD1 is a possible D gene (5 bases). The V and J ends lost 0 bases and 2 bases respectively, with 9 bases between them. This CDR3 has 15 amino acids. Germline CDR1 reads SGHRS; CDR2 reads YFSETQ. CDR3 coding DNA: TGCGCCAGCAGCTTGGGAGGGACTGGCAATCAGCCCCAGCATTTT. As protein: CASSLGGTGNQPQHF.

The chain employs TRBV21-1 and TRBJ1-5; the D call in the table, TRBD1, was not verified against the DNA. TRBV21-1 represents a pseudogene. The CDR3 contains 13 residues. The CDR3: CARSSDSSGAQHF. CDR3 nucleotides: TGTGCCAGATCCTCTGACAGCTCTGGGGCCCAGCATTTT.

CDR3: CASSFNSGLAGPDPYNEQFF. As DNA, the CDR3 is TGTGCCAGCAGCTTCAATTCGGGACTAGCGGGCCCCGACCCCTACAATGAGCAGTTCTTC. The chain recombines TRBV6-2 or TRBV6-3 with TRBJ2-1, with TRBD2 identical over 12 bases. The ends lost 6 bases at V and 2 bases at J; junction bases unmatched: 17. CDR1 is MNHEY, CDR2 SVGEGT, per germline. This CDR3 has 20 residues.

V is TRBV5-1 and J is TRBJ2-5; D not certain. The CDR3 sequence is 16 residues long. V shed 1 base and J shed 2 bases, with 15 bases lying between them. The germline V gene has CDR1 SGHRS and CDR2 YFSETQ. The CDR3 here is CASSLFGRKTQETQYF. CDR3 sequence (DNA): TGCGCCAGCAGCTTGTTCGGCAGGAAGACTCAAGAGACCCAGTACTTC.

The gene calls are TRBV28 and TRBJ1-5; a possible D gene is TRBD1 (5 bases). Trimming removed 3 bases at V and 7 bases at J, with 16 bases between. The CDR3 consists of 15 residues. Germline V lookup: CDR1 MDHEN, CDR2 SYDVKM. CDR3 region: CASSFGTSRGQPQHF. The CDR3 DNA is TGTGCCAGCAGTTTTGGGACTAGTAGAGGGCAGCCCCAGCATTTT.

V and J are TRBV10-3 and TRBJ1-1, with TRBD1 as a possible D gene (6 bases). The V gene lost 3 bases and the J gene lost 1 base, with 15 bases spanning the gap. CDR3 size: 16 residues. Germline CDR1 and CDR2: ENHRY and SYGVKD. CDR3: CAISDPQGRGNTEAFF. The CDR3 DNA follows: TGTGCCATCAGTGACCCACAGGGCCGGGGGAACACTGAAGCTTTCTTT.

The chain recombines TRBV28 with TRBJ2-7, with D unresolved. CDR3 length: 12 residues. Between the trimmed V and J ends, which lost 7 bases and 5 bases, there was a span of 12 bases. CDR1 is MDHEN, CDR2 SYDVKM, per germline. The CDR3 spells CASTTYRNEQYF. CDR3 bases: TGTGCCAGCACTACTTACCGGAACGAGCAGTACTTC.

The rearrangement links TRBV4-2 to TRBJ2-3; 9 bases agree with TRBD1. Germline assignment: CDR1 LGHNA and CDR2 YNFKEQ. This CDR3 is 18 amino acids long. J gave up 0 bases and V 0 bases, and 7 bases lay outside the gene matches. CDR3 loop: CASSQDFLQGASTDTQYF. The CDR3 DNA is TGTGCCAGCAGCCAAGATTTTTTACAGGGGGCAAGCACAGATACGCAGTATTTT.

Of note for this clonotype: The CDR3 end shows no conserved phenylalanine or tryptophan, and so a read error is likely. The chain carries TRBV20-1 and TRBJ2-3; TRBD1 aligns across 7 bases. Germline assignment: CDR1 DFQATT and CDR2 SNEGSKA (reference sequence). Unmatched junction bases numbered 4, after V lost 0 bases and J lost 4 bases. The CDR3 has 14 amino acids. This chain's CDR3 is CSARDRGIADTQYY. The CDR3 DNA follows: TGCAGTGCTAGAGACAGGGGGATCGCAGATACGCAGTATTAT.

This clonotype was found a few times. This rearrangement joins TRBV27 to TRBJ2-2; TRBD2 matches 10 bases. Germline CDR1 is MNHEY and CDR2 is SMNVEV (reference sequence). The CDR3 has 14 residues. V shed 7 bases and J 7 bases; nucleotides not matched to a gene: 6. The CDR3 sequence is CASTLAGFGGELFF. CDR3 coding DNA: TGTGCCAGCACACTAGCGGGATTTGGCGGGGAGCTGTTTTTT.

The chain carries TRBV5-1 and TRBJ2-7; TRBD2 agrees at 10 bases. CDR3 size: 15 residues. CDR1 is SGHRS, CDR2 YFSETQ, per germline. J was trimmed by 4 bases and V by 5 bases; bases with no gene match: 9. The CDR3 coding sequence is TGCGCCAGCAGACCAACCGGACTAGCGGTGTACGAGCAGTACTTC. Translation: CASRPTGLAVYEQYF.

This sequence joins TRBV27 and TRBJ2-1; 8 bases agree with TRBD2. Per the germline V gene, CDR1 is MNHEY and CDR2 is SMNVEV (reference sequence). The CDR3 contains 16 residues. The V segment lost 7 bases and the J segment 3 bases; nucleotides outside the gene matches: 11. DNA of the CDR3: TGTGCCAGCACCCCTATAGGGCTAGCGGGCTACAATGAGCAGTTCTTC. As protein: CASTPIGLAGYNEQFF.

This clonotype was seen a handful of times. This chain links TRBV20-1 with TRBJ2-2; possible D gene TRBD1, 5 bases. Trimming shortened V by 4 bases and J by 6 bases, and 9 bases separated the two germline ends. Germline V lookup: CDR1 DFQATT, CDR2 SNEGSKA (reference sequence). The CDR3 extends over 12 amino acids. The CDR3 region is CSAKGMAGELFF. CDR3 bases: TGCAGTGCTAAGGGGATGGCCGGGGAGCTGTTTTTT.

This clonotype was recorded a few times. V and J are TRBV5-1 and TRBJ2-5; D may be TRBD1 (5 bases). Germline CDR1 reads SGHRS; CDR2 reads YFSETQ. Deletions cut 0 bases from V and 5 bases from J, with 14 bases between. This CDR3 comprises 15 residues. The CDR3 DNA sequence: TGCGCCAGCAGCTTGGCCAATGGGGCTTCGGAGACCCAGTACTTC. Its translation: CASSLANGASETQYF.